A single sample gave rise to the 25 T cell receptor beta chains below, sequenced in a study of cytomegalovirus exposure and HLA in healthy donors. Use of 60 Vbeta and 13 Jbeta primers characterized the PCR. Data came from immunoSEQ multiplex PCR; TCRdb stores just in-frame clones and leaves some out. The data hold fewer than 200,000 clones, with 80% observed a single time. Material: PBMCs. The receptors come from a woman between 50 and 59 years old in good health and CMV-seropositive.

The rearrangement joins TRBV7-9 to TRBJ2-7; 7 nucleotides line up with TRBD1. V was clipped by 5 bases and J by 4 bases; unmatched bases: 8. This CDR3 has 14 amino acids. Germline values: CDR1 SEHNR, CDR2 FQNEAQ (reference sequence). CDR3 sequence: CASSQDRVFYEQYF. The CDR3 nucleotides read TGTGCCAGCAGCCAAGACAGGGTGTTTTACGAGCAGTACTTC.

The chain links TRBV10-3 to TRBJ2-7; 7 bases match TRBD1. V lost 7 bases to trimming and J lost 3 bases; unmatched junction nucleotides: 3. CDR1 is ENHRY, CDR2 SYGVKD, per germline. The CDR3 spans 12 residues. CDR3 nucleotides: TGTGCCATCACCAGGACAGGCTACGAGCAGTACTTC. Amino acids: CAITRTGYEQYF.

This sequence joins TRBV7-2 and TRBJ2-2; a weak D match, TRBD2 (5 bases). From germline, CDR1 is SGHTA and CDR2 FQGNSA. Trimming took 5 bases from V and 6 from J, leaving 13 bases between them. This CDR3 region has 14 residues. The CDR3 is CASSKGLAPGELFF. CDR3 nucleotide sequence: TGTGCCAGCAGCAAAGGACTCGCTCCCGGGGAGCTGTTTTTT.

The CDR3 DNA follows: TGTGCCAGCAGCAGAGGGCCGACAGGGCCGCAGTACTTC. This codes for CASSRGPTGPQYF. The genes are TRBV7-2 and TRBJ2-7; TRBD1 matches at 7 bases. The junction had 10 bases not matched to a gene; V was cut back by 5 bases and J by 9 bases. CDR1 is SGHTA and CDR2 is FQGNSA in the germline V gene. CDR3 size: 13 residues.

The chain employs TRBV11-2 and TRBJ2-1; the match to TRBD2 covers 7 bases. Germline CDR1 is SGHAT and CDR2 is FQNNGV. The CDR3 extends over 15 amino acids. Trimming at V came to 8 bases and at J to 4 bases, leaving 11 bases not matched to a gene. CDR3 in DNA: TGTGCCAGCCGGGGAGGGTGGAGAGTATACAATGAGCAGTTCTTC. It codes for CASRGGWRVYNEQFF. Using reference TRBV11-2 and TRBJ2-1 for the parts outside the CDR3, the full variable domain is EAGVAQSPRYKIIEKRQSVAFWCNPISGHATLYWYQQILGQGPKLLIQFQNNGVVDDSQLPKDRFSAERLKGVDSTLKIQPAKLEDSAVYLCASRGGWRVYNEQFFGPGTRLTVL.

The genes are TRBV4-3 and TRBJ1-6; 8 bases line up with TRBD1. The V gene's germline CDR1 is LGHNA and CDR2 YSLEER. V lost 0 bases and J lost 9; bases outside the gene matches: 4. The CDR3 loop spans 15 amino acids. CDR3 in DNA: TGCGCCAGCAGCCAAGAAGACAGGGGCAGTTCACCCCTCCACTTT. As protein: CASSQEDRGSSPLHF.

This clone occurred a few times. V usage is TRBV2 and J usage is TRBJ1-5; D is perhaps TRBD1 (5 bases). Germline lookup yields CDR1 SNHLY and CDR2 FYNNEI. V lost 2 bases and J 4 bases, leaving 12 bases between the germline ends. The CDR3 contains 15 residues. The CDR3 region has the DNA TGTGCCAGCAGTGAATGGAGGGCAGGGAATCAGCCCCAGCATTTT. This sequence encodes CASSEWRAGNQPQHF.

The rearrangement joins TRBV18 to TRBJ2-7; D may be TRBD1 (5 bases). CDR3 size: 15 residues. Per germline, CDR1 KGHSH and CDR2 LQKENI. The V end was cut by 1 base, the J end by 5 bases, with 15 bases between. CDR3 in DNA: TGTGCCAGCTCACCACAGCAGGGTGCTGGCGACGAGCAGTACTTC. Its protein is CASSPQQGAGDEQYF.

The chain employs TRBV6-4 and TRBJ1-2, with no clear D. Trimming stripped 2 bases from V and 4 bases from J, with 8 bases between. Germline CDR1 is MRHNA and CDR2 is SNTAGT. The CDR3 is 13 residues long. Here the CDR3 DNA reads TGTGCCAGCAGTGACGGAGCGGGCTATGGCTACACCTTC. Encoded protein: CASSDGAGYGYTF.

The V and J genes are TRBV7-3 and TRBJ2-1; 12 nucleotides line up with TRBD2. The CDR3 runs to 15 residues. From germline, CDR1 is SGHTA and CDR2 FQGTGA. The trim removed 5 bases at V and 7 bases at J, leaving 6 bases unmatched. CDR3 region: CASSALAGGVNEQFF. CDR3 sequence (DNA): TGTGCCAGCAGCGCTCTAGCGGGAGGGGTAAATGAGCAGTTCTTC.

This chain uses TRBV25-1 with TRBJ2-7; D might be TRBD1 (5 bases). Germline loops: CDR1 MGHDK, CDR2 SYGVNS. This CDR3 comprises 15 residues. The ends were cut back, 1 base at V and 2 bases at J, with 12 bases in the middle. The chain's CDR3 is CASSEWGLPTYEQYF. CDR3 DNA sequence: TGTGCCAGCAGTGAATGGGGCCTACCTACCTACGAGCAGTACTTC.

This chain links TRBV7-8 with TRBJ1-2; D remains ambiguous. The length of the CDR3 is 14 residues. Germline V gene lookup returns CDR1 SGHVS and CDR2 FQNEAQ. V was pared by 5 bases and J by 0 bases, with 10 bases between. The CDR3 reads CASSRVMPNYGYTF. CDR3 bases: TGTGCCAGCAGCCGAGTAATGCCTAACTATGGCTACACCTTC.

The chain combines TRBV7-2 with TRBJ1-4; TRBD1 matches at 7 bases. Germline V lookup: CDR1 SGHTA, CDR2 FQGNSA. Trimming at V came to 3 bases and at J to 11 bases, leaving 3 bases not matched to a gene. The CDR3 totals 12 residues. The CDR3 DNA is TGTGCCAGCAGCTTTGGACAGGAGAAACTGTTTTTT. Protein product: CASSFGQEKLFF. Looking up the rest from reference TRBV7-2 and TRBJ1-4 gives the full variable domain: GAGVSQSPSNKVTEKGKDVELRCDPISGHTALYWYRQSLGQGLEFLIYFQGNSAPDKSGLPSDRFSAERTGGSVSTLTIQRTQQEDSAVYLCASSFGQEKLFFGSGTQLSVL.

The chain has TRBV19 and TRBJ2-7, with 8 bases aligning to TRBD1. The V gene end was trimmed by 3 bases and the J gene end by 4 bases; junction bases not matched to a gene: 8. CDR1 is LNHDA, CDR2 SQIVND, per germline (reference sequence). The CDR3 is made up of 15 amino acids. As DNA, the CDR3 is TGTGCCAGTAGTATCTCGGGACAGGTTGAATACGAGCAGTACTTC. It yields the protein CASSISGQVEYEQYF.

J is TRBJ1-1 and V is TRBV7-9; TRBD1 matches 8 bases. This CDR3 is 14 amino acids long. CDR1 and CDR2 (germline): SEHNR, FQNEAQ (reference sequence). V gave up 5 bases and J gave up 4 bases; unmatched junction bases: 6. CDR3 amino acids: CASSPWTGITEAFF. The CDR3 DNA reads TGTGCCAGCAGCCCGTGGACAGGGATCACTGAAGCTTTCTTT. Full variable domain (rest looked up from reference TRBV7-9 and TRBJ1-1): DTGVSQNPRHKITKRGQNVTFRCDPISEHNRLYWYRQTLGQGPEFLTYFQNEAQLEKSRLLSDRFSAERPKGSFSTLEIQRTEQGDSAMYLCASSPWTGITEAFFGQGTRLTVV.

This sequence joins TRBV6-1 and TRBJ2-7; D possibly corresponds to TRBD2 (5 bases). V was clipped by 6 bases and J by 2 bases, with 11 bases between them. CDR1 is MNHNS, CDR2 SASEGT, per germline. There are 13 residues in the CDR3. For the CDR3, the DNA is TGTGCCAGCAGCGGGGTTGGGGCCTACGAGCAGTACTTC. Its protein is CASSGVGAYEQYF.

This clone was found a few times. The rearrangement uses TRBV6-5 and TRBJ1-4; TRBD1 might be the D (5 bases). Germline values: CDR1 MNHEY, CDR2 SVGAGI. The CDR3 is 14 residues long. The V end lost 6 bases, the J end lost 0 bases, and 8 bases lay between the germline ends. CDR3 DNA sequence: TGTGCCAGCAGCGACAGTGCAACTAATGAAAAACTGTTTTTT. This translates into CASSDSATNEKLFF.

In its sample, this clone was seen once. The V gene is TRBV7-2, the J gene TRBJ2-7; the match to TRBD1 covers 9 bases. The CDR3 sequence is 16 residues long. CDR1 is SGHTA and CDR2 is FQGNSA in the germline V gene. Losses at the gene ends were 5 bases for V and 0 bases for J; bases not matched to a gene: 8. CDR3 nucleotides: TGTGCCAGCAGCCAAACAGGGGGCGGACGCTCCTACGAGCAGTACTTC. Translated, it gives CASSQTGGGRSYEQYF.

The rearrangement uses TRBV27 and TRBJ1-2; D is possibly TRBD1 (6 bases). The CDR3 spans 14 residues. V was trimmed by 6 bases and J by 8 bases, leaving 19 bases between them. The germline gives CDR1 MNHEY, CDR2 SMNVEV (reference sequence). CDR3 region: CASRSGQPTTGYTF. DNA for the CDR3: TGTGCCAGCAGAAGCGGACAGCCTACAACCGGCTACACCTTC.

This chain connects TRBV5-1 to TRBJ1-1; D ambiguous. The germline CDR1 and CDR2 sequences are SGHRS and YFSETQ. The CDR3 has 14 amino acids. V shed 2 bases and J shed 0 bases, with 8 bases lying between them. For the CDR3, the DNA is TGCGCCAGCAGCTTCAGCGGAATGAACACTGAAGCTTTCTTT. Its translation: CASSFSGMNTEAFF.

The DNA for the CDR3 is TGCACCAGCAGCCACGATCGGGACGCAGGGGGCAGCATATATTTT. This translates into CTSSHDRDAGGSIYF. This chain joins TRBV1 and TRBJ1-3; whether TRBD1, the table's D call, matches the DNA was not checked. TRBV1 is a pseudogene. This CDR3 is 15 amino acids long.

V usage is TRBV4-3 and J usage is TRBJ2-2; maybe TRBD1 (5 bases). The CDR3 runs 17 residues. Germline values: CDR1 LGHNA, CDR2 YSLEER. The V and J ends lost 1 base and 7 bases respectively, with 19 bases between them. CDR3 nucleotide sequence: TGCGCCAGCAGCCAAGTAGAAGCCAGGGATGTGATCGGGGAGCTGTTTTTT. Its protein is CASSQVEARDVIGELFF.

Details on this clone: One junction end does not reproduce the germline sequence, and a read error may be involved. CDR3 coding DNA: TGTGCCAGCAGTTACTCCGGGACAGGGGGAAGCACCATATATTTT. Translated: CASSYSGTGGSTIYF. The V call is TRBV6-5, the J call TRBJ1-3, with 11 bases lining up with TRBD1. From germline, CDR1 is MNHEY and CDR2 SVGAGI. The CDR3 has 15 amino acids.

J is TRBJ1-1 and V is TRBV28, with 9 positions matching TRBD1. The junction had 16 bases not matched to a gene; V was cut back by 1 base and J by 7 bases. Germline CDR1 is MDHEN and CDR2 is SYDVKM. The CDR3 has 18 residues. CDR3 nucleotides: TGTGCCAGCAGTTTATACGGGTGGGGGGGACAGGGCGATAGTGAAGCTTTCTTT. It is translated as CASSLYGWGGQGDSEAFF.

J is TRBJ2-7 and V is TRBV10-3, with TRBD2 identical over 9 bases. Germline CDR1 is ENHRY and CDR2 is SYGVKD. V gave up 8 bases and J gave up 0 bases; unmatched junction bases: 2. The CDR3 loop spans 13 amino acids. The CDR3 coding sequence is TGTGCCATCGGAGCGGGAGGCTCCTACGAGCAGTACTTC. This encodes CAIGAGGSYEQYF.